What follows are 3 T cell receptor beta chains derived from one specimen sequenced in a study of blood T cell repertoires in COVID-19. Some clones are missing from TCRdb's copy, which holds only in-frame ones; the method was immunoSEQ multiplex PCR. Among tens of thousands of clones listed, roughly 80% were seen once. The sequencing input was peripheral blood. Receptors originate from an elderly woman with active or convalescent COVID-19.

DNA for the CDR3: TGTGCCAGCAGCGGTACTTTGTCCGTTGAGCAGTTCTTC. Protein product: CASSGTLSVEQFF. V and J are TRBV16 and TRBJ2-1; D uncertain. The ends were cut back, 5 bases at V and 9 bases at J, with 14 bases in the middle. The CDR3 covers 13 residues. CDR1 KGHSY and CDR2 FQNENV come from the germline V gene.

The chain joins TRBV3-1 (or the pseudogene TRBV3-2) to TRBJ2-2; 11 positions agree with TRBD2. This CDR3 is 15 amino acids long. V was clipped by 7 bases and J by 1 base; unmatched bases: 2. The germline V gene has CDR1 LGHDT and CDR2 YNNKEL (reference sequence). CDR3 sequence (DNA): TGTGCCAGCACCGGGACTAGCGGGAACACCGGGGAGCTGTTTTTT. Residues: CASTGTSGNTGELFF.

The chain recombines TRBV7-2 with TRBJ1-4; 7 nucleotides line up with TRBD1. Germline V gene data show CDR1 as SGHTA and CDR2 as FQGNSA. The CDR3 contains 15 residues. Germline trimming cut 1 base from V and 7 bases from J; bases unmatched to any gene: 6. The CDR3 coding sequence is TGTGCCAGCAGCTTAGAGGGCAGGGGGTTTGAAAAACTGTTTTTT. The encoded protein is CASSLEGRGFEKLFF.